The 23 T cell receptor beta chains given below trace back to one sample, sequenced in a study of neurological immune-mediated disorders. TCRdb passed the 5' RACE reads through MiXCR, listing each CDR3 protein once. Of approximately 86,000 distinct CDR3 sequences detected, 2.5% to 3% appear once; the ten largest clones hold 0.9% to 1.4%. Sequencing input: PBMCs. The origin of the receptors is a woman aged 25-40 years with multiple sclerosis.

This clonotype was recorded many times. Here the CDR3 reads CSASRDIDTDTQYF. DNA for the CDR3: TGCAGTGCTAGCCGGGACATTGACACAGATACGCAGTATTTT. V usage is TRBV20-1 and J usage is TRBJ2-3; D possibly corresponds to TRBD1 (6 bases). The germline V and J ends were trimmed by 3 bases and 2 bases, with 12 bases remaining between them. The CDR3 totals 14 residues. Germline-derived CDR1 and CDR2 are DFQATT and SNEGSKA (reference sequence).

There are many counts of this clonotype. This sequence joins TRBV5-1 and TRBJ1-2; TRBD1 aligns across 8 bases. This CDR3 has 13 residues. In germline, CDR1 is SGHRS, CDR2 YFSETQ. J was trimmed by 8 bases and V by 3 bases; bases with no gene match: 6. The CDR3 sequence is CASSSGQGRGYTF. The CDR3 coding sequence is TGCGCCAGCAGCTCCGGACAGGGTCGCGGCTACACCTTC.

This clonotype came up many times. CDR3: CSVPGIVQETQYF. Here the CDR3 DNA reads TGCAGTGTCCCCGGTATCGTCCAAGAGACCCAGTACTTC. The chain joins TRBV20-1 to TRBJ2-5; no clear D. Germline CDR1 and CDR2: DFQATT and SNEGSKA (reference sequence). The length of the CDR3 is 13 residues. The germline V and J ends were trimmed by 7 bases and 1 base, with 13 bases remaining between them.

This clonotype was observed many times. V gene TRBV5-6 combines with J gene TRBJ2-2, with 7 nucleotides matching TRBD2. There are 16 residues in the CDR3. With 5 bases clipped from V and 2 bases from J, the junction kept 9 bases outside the gene matches. The germline CDR1 and CDR2 sequences are SGHDT and YYEEEE. This CDR3 is CASSPRLAENTGELFF. The CDR3 DNA is TGTGCCAGCAGTCCCCGGCTAGCGGAAAACACCGGGGAGCTGTTTTTT.

At least ten counts were recorded for this clonotype. This rearrangement joins TRBV20-1 to TRBJ1-4, with a tentative D call TRBD1 (5 bases). Germline V gene sequence: CDR1 DFQATT, CDR2 SNEGSKA (reference sequence). The CDR3 consists of 13 residues. The V gene lost 6 bases and the J gene lost 6 bases, with 14 bases spanning the gap. In DNA form, the CDR3 reads TGCAGTGCCTGGGGGGGGGTGGATGAAAAACTGTTTTTT. Its protein is CSAWGGVDEKLFF.

This clonotype has a count of ten or more. This rearrangement joins TRBV19 to TRBJ1-5; perhaps TRBD1 as D (6 bases). V gave up 6 bases and J gave up 1 base, with 13 bases separating them. Germline CDR1 and CDR2: LNHDA and SQIVND (reference sequence). This CDR3 is 15 amino acids long. CDR3 sequence: CASSPQGRSNQPQHF. As DNA, the CDR3 is TGTGCCAGTAGCCCCCAGGGGCGAAGCAATCAGCCCCAGCATTTT.

This clonotype was recorded at least ten times. This rearrangement joins TRBV18 to TRBJ1-4; D not resolved. Germline CDR1 reads KGHSH; CDR2 reads LQKENI. This CDR3 comprises 13 residues. V gave up 6 bases and J gave up 6 bases, with 11 bases separating them. CDR3 in amino acids: CASSLSQDEKLFF. The DNA for the CDR3 is TGTGCCAGCTCCCTCTCCCAGGATGAAAAACTGTTTTTT. The whole variable domain, filled in from reference TRBV18 and TRBJ1-4, reads NAGVMQNPRHLVRRRGQEARLRCSPMKGHSHVYWYRQLPEEGLKFMVYLQKENIIDESGMPKERFSAEFPKEGPSILRIQQVVRGDSAAYFCASSLSQDEKLFFGSGTQLSVL.

This clonotype was seen ten or more times. The V gene is TRBV20-1, the J gene TRBJ2-5; 7 nucleotides agree with TRBD1. The V segment lost 6 bases and the J segment 5 bases; nucleotides outside the gene matches: 12. The germline gives CDR1 DFQATT, CDR2 SNEGSKA (reference sequence). The CDR3 length is 14 residues. This CDR3 is CSATEGGPGETQYF. In DNA form, the CDR3 reads TGCAGTGCCACAGAAGGGGGCCCTGGTGAGACCCAGTACTTC.

This clonotype has at least ten counts. This sequence joins TRBV20-1 and TRBJ2-3, with TRBD2 as a possible D gene (5 bases). Trimming took off 0 bases at V and 9 bases at J, with 10 bases between the two ends. Germline V lookup: CDR1 DFQATT, CDR2 SNEGSKA (reference sequence). CDR3 length: 12 residues. This CDR3 reads CSARDTEGTQYF. CDR3 DNA sequence: TGCAGTGCTAGAGATACCGAGGGAACGCAGTATTTT.

This clonotype came up many times. This chain's CDR3 is CASSLPGREAFF. For the CDR3, the DNA is TGTGCCAGCAGCTTACCCGGCAGGGAAGCTTTCTTT. The rearrangement joins TRBV7-3 to TRBJ1-1; D uncertain. CDR3 size: 12 residues. Deletions cut 2 bases from V and 8 bases from J, with 9 bases between. Per germline, CDR1 SGHTA and CDR2 FQGTGA.

This clonotype has ten or more counts. The V gene is TRBV27, the J gene TRBJ2-7, with TRBD1 matching 9 bases. The CDR3 has 15 amino acids. Unmatched junction bases numbered 6, after V lost 5 bases and J lost 1 base. CDR1 is MNHEY and CDR2 is SMNVEV in the germline V gene (reference sequence). The CDR3 DNA follows: TGTGCCAGCAGTCTCACGGGACAGGGTTCCTACGAGCAGTACTTC. Translation gives CASSLTGQGSYEQYF.

The table lists this clonotype with many counts. This chain links TRBV29-1 with TRBJ2-7; 10 bases agree with TRBD2. Germline loops: CDR1 SQVTM, CDR2 ANQGSEA. The CDR3 length is 14 residues. V lost 6 bases and J lost 0; bases outside the gene matches: 5. The CDR3 DNA sequence: TGCAGCGTCCCCGCTAGCGGGAGCTCCTACGAGCAGTACTTC. Residues: CSVPASGSSYEQYF.

This clonotype was counted many times. J is TRBJ2-7 and V is TRBV5-1; D not resolved. Germline V gene lookup returns CDR1 SGHRS and CDR2 YFSETQ. V was trimmed by 6 bases and J by 7 bases, leaving 11 bases between them. This CDR3 region has 11 residues. The CDR3 reads CASKNEAEQYF. Written as DNA, the CDR3 is TGCGCCAGCAAAAACGAGGCTGAGCAGTACTTC.

This clonotype was observed many times. The chain employs TRBV27 and TRBJ2-7; the match to TRBD2 covers 10 bases. The germline V gene encodes CDR1 MNHEY and CDR2 SMNVEV (reference sequence). There are 14 residues in the CDR3. The V segment lost 3 bases and the J segment 4 bases; nucleotides outside the gene matches: 3. CDR3 DNA sequence: TGTGCCAGCAGTTTCCTAGCGGGAGTTTACGAGCAGTACTTC. This gives the protein CASSFLAGVYEQYF.

This clonotype has a count of ten or more. The chain carries TRBV6-5 and TRBJ2-1, with no clear D. Trimming took 2 bases from V and 4 from J, leaving 6 bases between them. CDR1 and CDR2 (germline): MNHEY, SVGAGI. This CDR3 has 13 residues. CDR3 sequence (DNA): TGTGCCAGCAGTTACGGCAGGTACAATGAGCAGTTCTTC. This codes for CASSYGRYNEQFF.

This clonotype was found many times. This CDR3 reads CASSPGGSDTQYF. The CDR3 DNA sequence: TGTGCCAGCAGCCCGGGAGGGTCAGATACGCAGTATTTT. The V gene is TRBV7-9, the J gene TRBJ2-3; the match to TRBD2 covers 8 bases. V lost 5 bases to trimming and J lost 4 bases; unmatched junction nucleotides: 2. The CDR3 totals 13 residues. Germline values: CDR1 SEHNR, CDR2 FQNEAQ (reference sequence). The full variable domain, its missing parts supplied by reference TRBV7-9 and TRBJ2-3, is DTGVSQNPRHKITKRGQNVTFRCDPISEHNRLYWYRQTLGQGPEFLTYFQNEAQLEKSRLLSDRFSAERPKGSFSTLEIQRTEQGDSAMYLCASSPGGSDTQYFGPGTRLTVL.

This clonotype has at least ten counts. This chain connects TRBV7-9 to TRBJ2-7; tentative D call: TRBD2 (5 bases). The CDR3 is 12 amino acids. Trimming left V 10 bases short and J 2 bases short, with 12 bases between. Germline V gene sequence: CDR1 SEHNR, CDR2 FQNEAQ (reference sequence). In DNA form, the CDR3 reads TGTGCCATAAAAGAGGGCCCCTACGAGCAGTACTTC. Its protein product is CAIKEGPYEQYF.

In this sample, this clonotype turned up many times. This rearrangement joins TRBV3-1 to TRBJ1-2; 12 positions match TRBD1. The germline V gene encodes CDR1 LGHDT and CDR2 YNNKEL (reference sequence). J was trimmed by 8 bases and V by 0 bases; bases with no gene match: 4. CDR3 length: 15 residues. In nucleotides, the CDR3 is TGTGCCAGCAGCCAAGAGGGACAGGGGGCGCGAGGCTACACCTTC. As protein: CASSQEGQGARGYTF.

In this sample, this clonotype turned up many times. This chain connects TRBV6-6 to TRBJ1-4; 8 nucleotides line up with TRBD1. This CDR3 is built from 18 residues. Trimming removed 2 bases from V and 0 bases from J; junction bases left unmatched: 8. Germline CDR1 MNHNY, CDR2 SVGAGI (reference sequence). The CDR3 DNA reads TGTGCCAGCAGTTACCCTCCAGGGGGCCTTTCAACTAATGAAAAACTGTTTTTT. Translating gives CASSYPPGGLSTNEKLFF.

This clonotype was seen a handful of times. The genes are TRBV6-1 and TRBJ1-1; D perhaps matches TRBD1 (6 bases). V was pared by 6 bases and J by 4 bases, with 15 bases between. Germline V lookup: CDR1 MNHNS, CDR2 SASEGT. The CDR3 spans 14 residues. The DNA for the CDR3 is TGTGCCAGCAGCCGATCAGAAGGGGGCACTGAAGCTTTCTTT. Its translation: CASSRSEGGTEAFF.

This clonotype has ten or more counts. V gene TRBV7-9 combines with J gene TRBJ2-2, with 8 nucleotides matching TRBD1. This CDR3 comprises 14 residues. The V gene end was trimmed by 5 bases and the J gene end by 4 bases; junction bases not matched to a gene: 3. Germline V gene sequence: CDR1 SEHNR, CDR2 FQNEAQ (reference sequence). CDR3 loop: CASSQGQVTGELFF. CDR3 DNA sequence: TGTGCCAGCAGCCAGGGACAGGTCACCGGGGAGCTGTTTTTT.

This clonotype was found many times. V and J are TRBV19 and TRBJ2-4, with D unclear. CDR3 length equals 14 residues. V was trimmed by 6 bases and J by 4 bases, leaving 13 bases between them. Germline CDR1 LNHDA, CDR2 SQIVND (reference sequence). The CDR3: CASRSTAVKNIQYF. The CDR3 DNA reads as TGTGCCAGTAGATCGACCGCAGTGAAAAACATTCAGTACTTC.

At least ten counts were recorded for this clonotype. This rearrangement joins TRBV15 to TRBJ2-1, with 9 bases that match TRBD2. V shed 0 bases, J shed 6 bases, and the junction held 6 bases outside the gene matches. The CDR3 has 16 amino acids. Germline V CDR1 and CDR2: LNHNV, YYDKDF (reference sequence). CDR3 DNA sequence: TGTGCCACCAGCAGAGATCAAGCGGGAGGATTCAATGAGCAGTTCTTC. This gives the protein CATSRDQAGGFNEQFF.